This T cell receptor (beta chain) was retrieved from a study of cytomegalovirus exposure and HLA in healthy donors (dated by TCRdb to about 2017). For the study in its entirety: An earlier analysis of approximately 640 of the donors reported 250 to 300 Gb of sequence data and approximately 110 million unique TCR beta sequences from around 200 million T cells. An earlier analysis of some 500 of the donors used high-throughput TCR beta sequencing to judge whether each TCR beta V gene segment behaved as functional or pseudogenic. Among about 400 genotyped donors of the cohort, an average of roughly 230,000 unique TCR beta nucleotide sequences was sequenced per donor, of which roughly 18% were non-productive. Typing coverage varied by locus: roughly 620-640 donors for A, B, C, DRB1 and DQB1; roughly 500 for DQA1; about 590 for DPA1; 450 to 480 for DPB1. An early release covering just under 650 HLA-typed donors comprised about 290 gigabases of sequencing data and around 85 million unique TCR sequences. Because of strong linkage in the cohort, a few DR-DQ haplotypes were treated as single units for association and clustering. The T cell repertoires of around 730 subjects were profiled by immunosequencing and related to cytomegalovirus serostatus. Of the approximately 400 genotyped donors, approximately 82% fell in the genetic ancestry cluster associated with self-reported Caucasian donors. In a later genetic analysis, genome-wide SNP genotypes for 398 of the 666 donors were used, and that subset was treated as a discovery cohort. To predict cytomegalovirus infection status, the study brought together high-throughput TCR immunosequencing, statistical association of individual TCRs with disease status, and machine learning. All discovery cohort repertoires had been generated on a single sequencing platform. Donor age, sex, ethnicity and CMV serostatus were compiled alongside the repertoire data. The later analysis used no new phenotypic data to find candidate immune exposures, relying instead on TCR beta sequences and their occurrence across donors. In addition to the first cohort of about 650 subjects, a separate validation cohort of 130 or so different subjects was used. The study was designed to test whether signatures of past pathogen exposure could be identified by cataloging public T cell receptors. HLA typing covered class I and class II loci at four-digit resolution. To study patterns of TCR occurrence, a later analysis re-analyzed previously published TCR beta repertoires from around 670 donors and added high-resolution HLA genotyping.

Library preparation used the immunoSEQ multiplex PCR assay. For the multiplex PCR, a mixture combining 60 forward primers for TCR Vbeta segments and 13 reverse primers for TCR Jbeta segments was used. A multiplex PCR assay on genomic DNA amplified the CDR3 region of rearranged TCR beta genes. The amplified TCR beta libraries were sequenced on the Illumina HiSeq System as 87-base-pair reads. In the paper's pipeline: A later analysis tallied around 82 million unique TCR beta chains across the 610 or so repertoires, and 10 million to 11 million of those chains were shared by two or more donors. To remove PCR and sequencing errors, raw reads were error-corrected and collapsed into unique sequences using a nearest-neighbor algorithm that merged closely related sequences. To assign V, D and J gene segments, CDR3 sequences were aligned to IMGT reference sequences. For a sequence to be retained, at least a six-nucleotide match to both a V gene segment and a J gene segment was required. Rearrangements were classified as productive when the CDR3 lacked stop codons and remained in frame with V and J, and all other rearrangements were classified as non-productive. Following IMGT convention, CDR3 was defined as the stretch from the second conserved V-encoded cysteine to the conserved J-encoded phenylalanine. The earlier analysis of about 530 of the donors excluded any sequence lacking an unambiguous match to a single V gene segment. In an earlier analysis of more than 500 of the donors, a V segment was called functional when productive rearrangements were above 56.7%, and segregating when the standard deviation between donors exceeded 5%. A statistical classification framework was developed to diagnose cytomegalovirus status using the catalog of TCR beta chain sequences. In a later analysis, V and J genes were assigned by comparing TCR nucleotide sequences against IMGT/GENE-DB human TR gene sequences. A later analysis assigned CDR3 sequences and most-parsimonious VDJ recombination scenarios with the TCRdist pipeline. In a later analysis, each TCR beta chain was defined by its CDR3 amino acid sequence together with its V-gene family, and reads lacking a unique V-gene family were excluded. As a way to deal with suspected cross-contamination and a sequencing artifact, a later analysis dropped under 600 nucleotide sequences that were highly shared and had low generation probability. A later analysis calculated a clonal expansion index for each public chain from normalized within-repertoire ranks of inferred template counts. In a later analysis, generation probabilities were computed using a VDJ recombination model fitted to out-of-frame rearrangements, and the results were checked against IGoR. Hypergeometric tests were used in a later analysis to score TCR-TCR, TCR-HLA and TCR-CMV co-occurrence, with a repertoire-size bias correction applied to the TCR pairs. False discovery rates were estimated in a later analysis by permuting HLA or CMV assignments 20 times. A later analysis grouped co-occurring TCRs with DBSCAN, adding TCRdist sequence similarity when clustering within HLA-allele-positive subsets. Repertoires with fewer than 30,000 or more than 120,000 public chains were left out of co-occurrence clustering, as were five repertoires with anomalous nucleotide sharing. Held by TCRdb, this immuneACCESS table contains in-frame sequences only and omits some clones. Under half of the omission traces to an unresolved V gene where checked; the cause of the rest is unknown. V, J and clone size derive from that table, while D and trimming were established from the DNA sequence. The table for this sample shows approximately 170,000 clones. The top ten clonotypes cover 0.79% of the sample.

The germline V gene sets CDR1 to SGHRS and CDR2 to YFSETQ. The CDR3 sequence holds 16 residues, the cysteine and phenylalanine included. Only the CDR3 region is kept as DNA, spanning 48 bases read in frame from base 1. V loses 4 bases at its end and J loses 6 bases; junction bases beyond the gene matches: 13. Beyond this particular receptor, the publication reports: Only TCR beta chains were sequenced in this cohort, and the absence of alpha or paired-chain data limited detectable features. Broadly in line with IMGT annotations, most TCR beta V segments showed up in productive rearrangements about 87% or about 30% of the time in an earlier analysis of about 500 of the donors. The study gave a list of some 150 TCR beta chains associated with cytomegalovirus. A later analysis reported that several top co-occurrence clusters appeared linked to parvovirus B19, influenza, CMV and Epstein-Barr virus. The 87-base-pair reads could not distinguish some IMGT-functional V segments, including TRBV6-2 and TRBV6-3, so those segments were excluded. When HLA alleles, especially DR and DQ, strongly co-occurred, TCR associations were difficult to assign to individual alleles. Cytomegalovirus status was reported to be diagnosed by the classifier with high specificity and sensitivity in both the original and validation cohorts. In a later genetic analysis, fewer N-insertions in productive TCRs were reported among donors in an Asian-associated ancestry cluster than the roughly 700-donor mean. Sequencing depth was assumed to be roughly uniform across donors in the presence/absence analyses, though that assumption may not hold. According to a later analysis, most CMV-associated TCR beta chains appeared to be HLA-restricted, and the HLA associations seemed to be driven largely by CMV exposure. It was suggested by the authors that the approach could potentially be generalized to other disease states and immunological phenotypes. At a false discovery rate of 0.05, a later analysis linked under 20,000 TCR beta sequences to specific HLA alleles. In a later analysis, TCR association rates were found to vary across HLA loci, with the most associated TCRs seen for DRB1 alleles and the fewest for HLA-C alleles. Because HLA typing was unavailable for some donors at each locus, only the typed subset was used in association tests. The sequencing pipeline was judged likely to have produced a cluster of highly shared sequence variants as a technical artifact. While some public TCRs were present in many individuals, most TCR sequences turned up only very rarely across donors. A later genetic analysis associated a missense DCLRE1C variant with V-gene and J-gene trimming of TCR beta chains, and an independent cohort replicated the association. Three of the identified cytomegalovirus-associated TCR beta chains were confirmed in vitro to be specific for cytomegalovirus antigens. Immune exposure information for the cohort was limited to CMV serostatus. A further reported finding was that TCR beta sequences accurately predicted the HLA-A and HLA-B alleles for most subjects in the first cohort. Because counts were too low, seventeen rarely observed V segments, including chromosome 9 orphons, were left out of the earlier analysis of 500 to 650 of the donors. Linkage disequilibrium might explain the correlated functional status among segregating V segments, but an unknown experimental factor could not be excluded. A later analysis found that HLA-associated TCR beta chains were more clonally expanded and had lower generation probabilities than equally common non-associated chains.

The cohort comprised some 730 healthy bone marrow donors. Cohort members were all nominally healthy when sampled, although unrecorded immune exposures were likely present. The donor tested CMV seropositive and was one of the 289 seropositive cohort members. Each donor provided a peripheral blood sample, and peripheral blood mononuclear cells were used for TCR beta sequencing. The Qiagen DNeasy Blood Extraction Kit was used to extract genomic DNA from the blood cell samples. With regard to this clone: Its binding antigen is unknown.

Recombination linked TRBV5-1 to TRBJ2-1, with 7 bases aligning to TRBD1. The sequenced sample was PBMCs. The TCR originated in a young woman in good health and CMV-seropositive. The CDR3 region: CASSPLRDSFSNEQFF. At the DNA level, the sequence is TGCGCCAGCAGCCCTCTCCGGGACAGCTTTTCCAATGAGCAGTTCTTC.